This T cell receptor beta chain was captured in a study of blood T cell repertoires in COVID-19 (TCRdb year 2020). Context from the whole study: Samples from collaborators originated in the United States, Italy and Spain and spanned both the acute and convalescent phases of COVID-19. The material from the prospective study consisted of cDNA or gDNA derived from T cells, B-cell-depleted T cells, or PBMCs. Deeply sampled blood TCRbeta repertoires from subjects exposed to, actively infected with, or recovered from COVID-19 were included in the dataset. The repertoires were released in a freely available public database meant as a resource for research on the immune response to SARS-CoV-2. Samples were obtained from the ongoing ImmuneRACE study (first 160 participants) and from 1,254 subjects provided by 6 global collaborators. Nearly every sample came with metadata listing a de-identified subject ID, COVID-19 status, age in years and sex. Where available, HLA class I and class II types were obtained from metadata supplied by the sample provider rather than from assay-based typing. The paper's findings and limits, for the study overall: The quantity of clinical and demographic metadata differed by source and by participant and was supplied without curation.

Note on this clone: No cognate antigen has been identified for it. One base away there is no much larger clone; base qualities are not given.

Whole blood was collected in K2EDTA tubes by collaborating institutions according to the institutions' own protocols. For TCRbeta analysis, collaborators shipped samples in one of three forms: frozen whole blood, isolated PBMCs, or DNA extracted from either of those sample types. The immunoSEQ Assay, a bias-controlled multiplex PCR, was used to amplify TCRbeta CDR3 regions from genomic DNA. From the authors' description of their analysis: The number of nucleated cells in each sample was estimated by amplification of reference gene primers within the assay. Sequence reads were collapsed and filtered to measure the absolute abundance of every unique TCRbeta CDR3 rearrangement. For each sample, productive Simpson clonality was calculated as the square root of Simpson's diversity index over productive rearrangements. TCRdb holds this immuneACCESS table with in-frame rearrangements only. Some clones are missing; in checked studies, unresolved V genes explain under half, and the rest has no known cause. The V and J calls and the clone size are those of that table, but D and trimming were determined from the DNA. The sample table records about 100,000 clones; almost 95% of these occur just once. The top ten clones comprise around 5% of the sample.

The TCR sequence derives from a man aged 50-60 years with active COVID-19. Material for sequencing was peripheral blood.

The CDR3 in this case is CASSFIAGGPNEQFF. Read as DNA, the sequence is TGTGCCAGCAGTTTTATAGCGGGAGGGCCAAATGAGCAGTTCTTC. The sequence links TRBV27 to TRBJ2-1; 11 bases in between match TRBD2. From a lookup of the germline V gene (reference sequence), CDR1 and CDR2 are MNHEY and SMNVEV. Trimming takes 3 bases off V and 7 bases off J; junction bases not matched to a gene: 5. The CDR3 runs 15 residues from the cysteine to the phenylalanine. CDR3 DNA only is kept here, 45 bases in frame from base 1.